Presented here are 27 T cell receptor beta chains from one specimen sequenced in a study of blood T cell repertoires in COVID-19. Clones were sequenced by immunoSEQ multiplex PCR, and TCRdb holds only the in-frame ones, with some missing. Of about 55,000 clones in the sample, roughly four fifths are singletons; the top ten hold about 1.8%. Sequencing was carried out using peripheral blood. These receptors came from a woman aged 55-69 years with acute or convalescent COVID-19.

The V and J genes are TRBV7-8 and TRBJ2-3; 9 bases map to TRBD2. V shed 1 base, J shed 2 bases, and the junction held 10 bases outside the gene matches. The CDR3 length is 18 residues. Looked up from germline, CDR1 is SGHVS and CDR2 is FQNEAQ. CDR3 amino acids: CASSLGAVSGGNTDTQYF. The CDR3 nucleotides are TGTGCCAGCAGCTTAGGTGCGGTGAGCGGGGGGAACACAGATACGCAGTATTTT.

The chain uses TRBV4-2 and TRBJ1-2; D is possibly TRBD1 (6 bases). The CDR3 runs 13 residues. Trimming took 4 bases from V and 6 from J, leaving 12 bases between them. Germline V lookup: CDR1 LGHNA, CDR2 YNFKEQ. CDR3 nucleotides: TGTGCCAGCAGCCGGGACACGTCGCATGGCTACACCTTC. Translated, it gives CASSRDTSHGYTF.

The gene calls are TRBV6-6 and TRBJ1-3, with D possibly being TRBD1 (5 bases). V lost 6 bases and J 3 bases, leaving 18 bases between the germline ends. This CDR3 is built from 16 residues. In germline, CDR1 is MNHNY, CDR2 SVGAGI (reference sequence). The CDR3 sequence: CASSPGGRADGNTIYF. CDR3 in DNA: TGTGCCAGCAGCCCCGGCGGCAGGGCAGATGGAAACACCATATATTTT.

The sample holds a few counts of this clone. The DNA of the CDR3 is TGTGCCAGTACTAGTCGACAGGTATCGGGCTCCTATAATTCACCCCTCCACTTT. Translation gives CASTSRQVSGSYNSPLHF. The chain employs TRBV19 and TRBJ1-6; maybe TRBD1 (6 bases). The CDR3 covers 18 residues. Germline V gene sequence: CDR1 LNHDA, CDR2 SQIVND (reference sequence). V was shortened by 7 bases and J by 0 bases, with 19 bases between the two germline ends.

This clone was counted a single time. The chain carries TRBV7-3 and TRBJ2-1; TRBD2 matches 7 bases. The CDR3 runs to 16 residues. The V gene end was trimmed by 5 bases and the J gene end by 2 bases; junction bases not matched to a gene: 9. CDR1 and CDR2 from the germline V gene are SGHTA and FQGTGA. In nucleotides, the CDR3 is TGTGCCAGCAGCCCTCAGGCGGGGGTAACCTACAATGAGCAGTTCTTC. Translation gives CASSPQAGVTYNEQFF.

Only a few counts were recorded for this clone. This chain connects TRBV15 to TRBJ1-5; D is undetermined. This CDR3 region has 15 residues. The V gene's germline CDR1 is LNHNV and CDR2 YYDKDF (reference sequence). V gave up 3 bases and J gave up 3 bases, with 12 bases separating them. The CDR3 protein is CATSSGPGFNQPQHF. CDR3 nucleotide sequence: TGTGCCACCAGCAGCGGCCCAGGATTCAATCAGCCCCAGCATTTT.

V usage is TRBV20-1 and J usage is TRBJ2-3; 9 nucleotides line up with TRBD1. This CDR3 has 15 residues. J was trimmed by 0 bases and V by 4 bases; bases with no gene match: 5. The germline CDR1 and CDR2 sequences are DFQATT and SNEGSKA (reference sequence). The CDR3 DNA reads as TGCAGTGCTATTGACAGGGGGTTAAGCACAGATACGCAGTATTTT. It codes for CSAIDRGLSTDTQYF.

This clone appeared a single time. The CDR3 DNA reads as TGTGCCAGCAGTTTAACTTACTCGGTAAACAGGTACAATCAGCCCCAGCATTTT. It specifies CASSLTYSVNRYNQPQHF. The chain combines TRBV28 with TRBJ1-5; D perhaps matches TRBD1 (5 bases). In germline, CDR1 is MDHEN, CDR2 SYDVKM. CDR3 size: 18 residues. Trimming pared 2 bases from V and 3 bases from J, leaving 20 bases between.

CDR3 region: CASAPGGANTEAFF. The CDR3 coding sequence is TGTGCCAGCGCACCCGGAGGGGCGAACACTGAAGCTTTCTTT. The chain carries TRBV6-4 and TRBJ1-1, with D perhaps TRBD1 (5 bases). This CDR3 contains 14 residues. V gave up 8 bases and J gave up 1 base, with 14 bases separating them. The germline V gene encodes CDR1 MRHNA and CDR2 SNTAGT.

The rearrangement links TRBV19 to TRBJ2-7; 12 positions match TRBD1. Unmatched junction bases numbered 11, after V lost 0 bases and J lost 5 bases. Germline values: CDR1 LNHDA, CDR2 SQIVND (reference sequence). This CDR3 has 18 residues. CDR3 coding DNA: TGTGCCAGTAGTATAGATCTGCAGGGACAGGGGGCACTCCACGAGCAGTACTTC. Its protein product is CASSIDLQGQGALHEQYF.

This clone was recorded only once. Other DNA variants within this sample encode the same CDR3. V gene TRBV10-2 combines with J gene TRBJ2-1; the match to TRBD2 covers 13 bases. There are 14 residues in the CDR3. V trimming: 10 bases; J trimming: 9 bases; junction bases outside the gene matches: 9. The V gene's germline CDR1 is WSHSY and CDR2 SAAADI. The CDR3, as DNA: TGCGCCACCACGACTAGCGGGAGGAAGGGTGAGCAGTTCTTC. Protein product: CATTTSGRKGEQFF.

The chain recombines TRBV11-2 with TRBJ1-3, with D maybe TRBD1 (6 bases). Trimming pared 5 bases from V and 0 bases from J, leaving 14 bases between. CDR3 size: 16 residues. Germline-derived CDR1 and CDR2 are SGHAT and FQNNGV. The CDR3 here is CASSNGQLYSGNTIYF. Here the CDR3 DNA reads TGTGCCAGCAGCAACGGACAGCTCTACTCTGGAAACACCATATATTTT.

DNA for the CDR3: TGCAGCGTCGACCGGACAGGGGACGGCTACACCTTC. Protein: CSVDRTGDGYTF. The rearrangement links TRBV29-1 to TRBJ1-2, with 9 bases that match TRBD1. The germline V gene encodes CDR1 SQVTM and CDR2 ANQGSEA. The CDR3 consists of 12 residues. The ends lost 6 bases at V and 8 bases at J; junction bases unmatched: 7.

The rearrangement uses TRBV5-5 and TRBJ2-1; 7 bases align to TRBD1. The CDR3 has 16 residues. V lost 0 bases to trimming and J lost 9 bases; unmatched junction nucleotides: 12. Germline V gives CDR1 SGHKS, CDR2 YYEKEE (reference sequence). The DNA of the CDR3 is TGTGCCAGCAGCTTGGAAGTGGGACAGTATTCGATTGAGCAGTTCTTC. This sequence encodes CASSLEVGQYSIEQFF.

Only a few counts were recorded for this clone. This chain connects TRBV18 to TRBJ1-4; the D is unclear. The ends were cut back, 2 bases at V and 4 bases at J, with 20 bases in the middle. The CDR3 runs to 18 residues. The germline V gene has CDR1 KGHSH and CDR2 LQKENI. The CDR3 DNA is TGTGCCAGCTCACCAAGGCAGGCTGGAGGAGTAGGTAATGAAAAACTGTTTTTT. Encoded protein: CASSPRQAGGVGNEKLFF.

The V and J genes are TRBV7-8 and TRBJ1-6, with TRBD1 identical over 8 bases. The CDR3 spans 14 residues. Germline V gene data show CDR1 as SGHVS and CDR2 as FQNEAQ. Trimming removed 1 base from V and 11 bases from J; junction bases left unmatched: 4. This chain's CDR3 is CASSLGTGKTPLHF. CDR3 sequence (DNA): TGTGCCAGCAGCTTAGGGACAGGGAAGACACCCCTCCACTTT.

CDR3 loop: CASSIVSEKLFF. The CDR3 DNA follows: TGTGCCAGCAGCATAGTTTCAGAAAAACTGTTTTTT. The rearrangement uses TRBV7-2 and TRBJ1-4; D not certain. This CDR3 has 12 residues. V lost 5 bases, J lost 8 bases, and 9 bases lay in between. Germline lookup yields CDR1 SGHTA and CDR2 FQGNSA.

This clone was seen only a few times. The rearrangement links TRBV12-3 or TRBV12-4 to TRBJ1-1; a possible D gene is TRBD1 (6 bases). The CDR3 is 13 residues long. The V and J ends lost 6 bases and 11 bases respectively, with 19 bases between them. The CDR3 bases are TGTGCCAGCAGCCCAGGGGCGACGGTTCTCGCTTTCTTT. Amino acid sequence: CASSPGATVLAFF.

This sequence joins TRBV11-2 and TRBJ1-3; tentatively, D is TRBD1 (5 bases). The CDR3 has 14 amino acids. The V gene lost 7 bases and the J gene lost 0 bases, with 10 bases spanning the gap. In germline, CDR1 is SGHAT, CDR2 FQNNGV. The CDR3 loop is CASNDRGSGNTIYF. As DNA, the CDR3 is TGTGCCAGCAACGACAGAGGCTCTGGAAACACCATATATTTT.

The chain links TRBV19 to TRBJ2-1; TRBD2 aligns across 12 bases. Trimming removed 4 bases from V and 9 bases from J; junction bases left unmatched: 10. Germline V gene sequence: CDR1 LNHDA, CDR2 SQIVND (reference sequence). The CDR3 covers 16 residues. Here the CDR3 DNA reads TGTGCCAGTAGTACGAGACTAGCGGGAGCGCGCAGTGAGCAGTTCTTC. It translates to CASSTRLAGARSEQFF.

The rearrangement links TRBV18 to TRBJ1-3; D gene unclear. The CDR3 is 15 amino acids. V was trimmed by 6 bases and J by 0 bases, leaving 12 bases between them. Germline values: CDR1 KGHSH, CDR2 LQKENI. The CDR3 sequence: CASSRDKVSGNTIYF. The CDR3 DNA follows: TGTGCCAGCTCCCGGGATAAAGTCTCTGGAAACACCATATATTTT.

This clone is a singleton in its sample. The rearrangement links TRBV6-5 to TRBJ1-1; TRBD1 agrees at 7 bases. The V and J ends lost 10 bases and 6 bases, in that order; junction bases with no gene match: 11. The CDR3 loop spans 13 amino acids. Germline assignment: CDR1 MNHEY and CDR2 SVGAGI. The DNA of the CDR3 is TGTGCCACCCGGTTGGAAGGGGGCTCTGAAGCTTTCTTT. It encodes CATRLEGGSEAFF.

This clone was counted between two and nine times. The gene calls are TRBV19 and TRBJ1-5; D call uncertain. The germline V and J ends were trimmed by 3 bases and 1 base, with 16 bases remaining between them. This CDR3 spans 17 amino acids. Germline V gene lookup returns CDR1 LNHDA and CDR2 SQIVND (reference sequence). The CDR3 loop reads CASSIKKASASNQPQHF. In DNA form, the CDR3 reads TGTGCCAGTAGTATTAAGAAGGCTAGTGCCAGCAATCAGCCCCAGCATTTT.

In its sample, this clone was seen a few times. The chain recombines TRBV7-3 with TRBJ1-6; D possibly corresponds to TRBD1 (6 bases). The CDR3 covers 16 residues. V was shortened by 4 bases and J by 6 bases, with 16 bases between the two germline ends. The germline V gene has CDR1 SGHTA and CDR2 FQGTGA. The CDR3 DNA reads TGTGCCAGCAGCTCTACGGGGGGGCCCGGTAATTCACCCCTCCACTTT. Its protein is CASSSTGGPGNSPLHF.

This sequence joins TRBV9 and TRBJ1-6; TRBD1 matches 7 bases. The CDR3 length is 17 residues. CDR1 and CDR2 from the germline V gene are SGDLS and YYNGEE. The V and J ends lost 0 bases and 6 bases, in that order; junction bases with no gene match: 9. This chain's CDR3 is CASSVESQGEVNSPLHF. The CDR3 DNA is TGTGCCAGCAGCGTAGAGTCGCAGGGGGAGGTTAATTCACCCCTCCACTTT.

The V call is TRBV15, the J call TRBJ2-1; D might be TRBD2 (6 bases). Looked up from germline, CDR1 is LNHNV and CDR2 is YYDKDF (reference sequence). Trimming left V 5 bases short and J 8 bases short, with 22 bases between. This CDR3 region has 16 residues. The CDR3 loop is CATSGTNGGPGDEQFF. The CDR3, as DNA: TGTGCCACCAGCGGAACGAACGGCGGTCCGGGGGATGAGCAGTTCTTC.

This chain connects TRBV5-6 to TRBJ1-2, with 8 bases identical to TRBD1. Losses at the gene ends were 4 bases for V and 4 bases for J; bases not matched to a gene: 12. The CDR3 totals 16 residues. In germline, CDR1 is SGHDT, CDR2 YYEEEE. The CDR3 sequence is CASSPNAGGGFYGYTF. The CDR3 DNA reads as TGTGCCAGCAGCCCCAACGCAGGGGGCGGATTCTATGGCTACACCTTC.